Given below is one TCR beta chain in context. The data originate from a study of blood T cell repertoires in COVID-19. Overall study context: Acute and convalescent COVID-19 specimens originated in the United States, Italy and Spain. PBMCs, B-cell-depleted T cells, or T cells were the source of the cDNA or gDNA that made up the material.

Per the authors' pipeline: How many nucleated cells were present was estimated from reference gene primer amplification. Profiled with immunoSEQ multiplex PCR; TCRdb holds only in-frame clones, not every one. D and trimming come from the DNA, and the V and J calls and clone size come from that table. The sample includes 200,000 to 250,000 clones, about 89% of them seen just once. The V end was cut by 6 bases, the J end by 1 base, with 11 bases between. CDR3 length equals 14 residues. CDR1 is SEHNR, CDR2 FQNEAQ, per germline (reference sequence). The source of this sequence is a woman aged 55-75 years who had recovered from COVID-19. The rearrangement joins TRBV7-9 to TRBJ2-3, with D possibly matching TRBD2 (6 bases). The sequencing sample was made of peripheral blood. In DNA, the CDR3 is TGTGCCAGCAGGGGACTCCTTCGCACAGATACGCAGTATTTT. Its translation: CASRGLLRTDTQYF.